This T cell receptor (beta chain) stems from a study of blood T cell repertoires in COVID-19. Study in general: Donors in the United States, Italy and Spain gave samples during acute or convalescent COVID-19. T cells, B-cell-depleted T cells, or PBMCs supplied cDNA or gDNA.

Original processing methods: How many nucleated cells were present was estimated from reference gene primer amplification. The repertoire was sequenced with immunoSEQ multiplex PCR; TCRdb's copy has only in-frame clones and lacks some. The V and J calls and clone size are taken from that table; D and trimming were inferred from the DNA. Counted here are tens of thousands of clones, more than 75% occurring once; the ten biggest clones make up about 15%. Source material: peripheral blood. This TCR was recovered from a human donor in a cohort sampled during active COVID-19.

Written as DNA, the CDR3 is TGTGCCAGTAGTAGGAGGACAGGGATTAATGAAAAACTGTTTTTT. Residues: CASSRRTGINEKLFF. The rearrangement uses TRBV19 and TRBJ1-4, with TRBD1 matching over 8 bases. The ends lost 4 bases at V and 4 bases at J; junction bases unmatched: 5. The CDR3 consists of 15 residues. Germline V gene lookup returns CDR1 LNHDA and CDR2 SQIVND (reference sequence).